This T cell receptor (beta chain) stems from a study of T cells in Graves' hyperthyroidism and ophthalmopathy. This clonotype was detected many times. The CDR3 regions of TCR beta were amplified from RNA transcripts. HTBI primers drove first-round RT-PCR of the TCR CDR3. TCRdb recomputed calls from the multiplex PCR reads with MiXCR, one row per CDR3 protein. The data hold 400,000 to 550,000 distinct CDR3 sequences, with 13% to 15% observed a single time. The material sequenced was blood. This clonotype was obtained from a young woman with Graves' hyperthyroidism.

The CDR3 bases are TGTGCCAGCAGCCCCGGGTGGAAGGGGTCTAATGAAAAACTGTTTTTT. The encoded protein is CASSPGWKGSNEKLFF. The genes are TRBV12-3 or TRBV12-4 and TRBJ1-4; D may be TRBD1 (5 bases). V dropped 6 bases and J dropped 3 bases, with 17 bases sitting between them. This CDR3 region has 16 residues.